The next 8 T cell receptor beta chains were all read from a single sample in a study of shared clonotypes between healthy human individuals. The data were produced by immunoSEQ multiplex PCR, yet TCRdb's version contains in-frame clones alone and is incomplete. Of approximately 2.3 million clones in the sample, 80% to 95% were seen once. Sequencing was done on a sample of naive CD4+ T cells from PBMCs. As for subset: CD45RA+ positively selected. The origin of the receptors is a man in his late teens or twenties in good health. Some clones in this sample may be carry-over from other donors' samples.

In regard to this clone: Other DNA variants within this sample encode the same CDR3. This rearrangement joins TRBV28 to TRBJ1-1; D is perhaps TRBD1 (5 bases). The CDR3 is 14 residues long. Germline V gene data show CDR1 as MDHEN and CDR2 as SYDVKM. V was trimmed by 3 bases and J by 2 bases, leaving 10 bases between them. The CDR3 region is CASSFRGRNTEAFF. CDR3 nucleotide sequence: TGTGCCAGCAGTTTTCGGGGACGAAACACTGAAGCTTTCTTT.

This clone came up a few times. The gene calls are TRBV28 and TRBJ2-5, with a weak D call TRBD2 (5 bases). The germline CDR1 and CDR2 sequences are MDHEN and SYDVKM. V dropped 8 bases and J dropped 0 bases, with 13 bases sitting between them. The CDR3 spans 14 residues. For the CDR3, the DNA is TGTGCCAGCGGAATACGGACTGACCAAGAGACCCAGTACTTC. It codes for CASGIRTDQETQYF.

Only a few counts were recorded for this clone. The sample holds other DNA sequences that translate to the same CDR3. The chain joins TRBV29-1 to TRBJ2-5; 11 bases match TRBD2. The CDR3 spans 12 residues. Germline V gives CDR1 SQVTM, CDR2 ANQGSEA. V shed 6 bases and J 3 bases; nucleotides not matched to a gene: 0. CDR3 sequence reads: CSVGLAEETQYF. The CDR3 nucleotides read TGCAGCGTGGGACTAGCGGAAGAGACCCAGTACTTC.

The V and J genes are TRBV5-1 and TRBJ2-1; 7 bases are a match to TRBD1. This CDR3 has 15 amino acids. The J segment lost 6 bases and the V segment lost 4 bases, leaving 10 bases of the junction unmatched. Looked up from germline, CDR1 is SGHRS and CDR2 is YFSETQ. The DNA for the CDR3 is TGCGCCAGCAGCAGCTCCTACAGGGGCTCCAATGAGCAGTTCTTC. Translating it yields CASSSSYRGSNEQFF.

The chain uses TRBV5-1 and TRBJ2-7; the match to TRBD2 covers 9 bases. Germline loops: CDR1 SGHRS, CDR2 YFSETQ. Trimming removed 5 bases from V and 4 bases from J; junction bases left unmatched: 10. The CDR3 is made up of 15 amino acids. The DNA of the CDR3 is TGCGCCAGCAGTCCGGACGGGCTAGCGGGGTACGAGCAGTACTTC. As protein: CASSPDGLAGYEQYF.

This chain links TRBV28 with TRBJ1-2, with D maybe TRBD1 (6 bases). Germline V gene sequence: CDR1 MDHEN, CDR2 SYDVKM. Deletions cut 6 bases from V and 4 bases from J, with 12 bases between. The CDR3 totals 13 residues. The CDR3 loop reads CASSAGTLYGYTF. The CDR3 DNA follows: TGTGCCAGCAGCGCCGGGACACTCTATGGCTACACCTTC.

The V gene is TRBV5-1, the J gene TRBJ2-7, with 11 positions matching TRBD2. V shed 4 bases and J 4 bases; nucleotides not matched to a gene: 10. The germline V gene encodes CDR1 SGHRS and CDR2 YFSETQ. The CDR3 is 16 residues long. The CDR3 sequence: CASSPSLAGGGYEQYF. The CDR3 bases are TGCGCCAGCAGCCCCTCCCTAGCGGGAGGAGGATACGAGCAGTACTTC.

The chain has TRBV10-3 and TRBJ2-7; 10 bases align to TRBD2. This CDR3 spans 14 amino acids. V trimming: 6 bases; J trimming: 3 bases; junction bases outside the gene matches: 5. CDR1 ENHRY and CDR2 SYGVKD come from the germline V gene. CDR3 coding DNA: TGTGCCATCAGAGCTAGCGGGAGTCACTACGAGCAGTACTTC. Translation gives CAIRASGSHYEQYF.